The clone carrying this T cell receptor (beta chain) came up a few times. The record originates from a study of shared clonotypes between healthy human individuals. Profiling relied on immunoSEQ multiplex PCR, and the TCRdb table lists in-frame clones only, not all of them. The table shows about 980,000 clones, with approximately 80% occurring only once. V trimming: 3 bases; J trimming: 8 bases; junction bases outside the gene matches: 5. The V gene's germline CDR1 is SEHNR and CDR2 FQNEAQ (reference sequence). The CDR3 covers 14 residues. The sequence derives from a man younger than 35 in good health. Specimen: memory CD4+ T cells sorted from blood. Described subset: CD45RA-negative fraction. The chain carries TRBV7-9 and TRBJ1-4; TRBD1 agrees at 8 bases. CDR3 in DNA: TGTGCCAGCAGCTTGCAGGGGGCTCGGGAAAAACTGTTTTTT. Residues: CASSLQGAREKLFF.